These 13 T cell receptor beta chains share one sample of origin, sequenced in a study of shared clonotypes between healthy human individuals. Using immunoSEQ multiplex PCR, the repertoire was profiled, and TCRdb retains in-frame clones only, with some absent. The repertoire includes roughly 810,000 clones, roughly 96% of them detected once, and less than 0.25% sits in the top ten. CD45RO negativity and positive selection for CCR7 defined naive CD8 cells, a population that excluded terminally differentiated effector memory CD45RA+ cells. The sequenced sample consisted of naive CD8+ T cells sorted from blood. These receptors all stem from a young man in good health.

The chain uses TRBV14 and TRBJ2-1; D is possibly TRBD2 (5 bases). The CDR3 has 13 amino acids. Germline values: CDR1 SGHDN, CDR2 FVKESK. Trimming cost V 4 bases and J 4 bases, with 8 bases left between them. The DNA for the CDR3 is TGTGCCAGCAGCCCACTAGGTTACAATGAGCAGTTCTTC. Translated: CASSPLGYNEQFF. Supplemented by reference TRBV14 and TRBJ2-1, the full variable domain reads EAGVTQFPSHSVIEKGQTVTLRCDPISGHDNLYWYRRVMGKEIKFLLHFVKESKQDESGMPNNRFLAERTGGTYSTLKVQPAELEDSGVYFCASSPLGYNEQFFGPGTRLTVL.

The chain uses TRBV29-1 and TRBJ2-1, with D unresolved. V was trimmed by 4 bases and J by 0 bases, leaving 16 bases between them. The germline gives CDR1 SQVTM, CDR2 ANQGSEA. This CDR3 spans 16 amino acids. The chain's CDR3 is CSVVVVGSLSYNEQFF. The CDR3, as DNA: TGCAGCGTTGTTGTAGTAGGGTCCCTCTCCTACAATGAGCAGTTCTTC.

This sequence joins TRBV19 and TRBJ2-7; D may match TRBD1 or TRBD2 (5 bases each). The CDR3 extends over 14 amino acids. V was clipped by 5 bases and J by 0 bases, with 11 bases between them. Germline CDR1 and CDR2: LNHDA and SQIVND (reference sequence). The CDR3 spells CASSPGTDSYEQYF. DNA for the CDR3: TGTGCCAGTAGTCCTGGGACGGACTCCTACGAGCAGTACTTC.

The rearrangement uses TRBV7-9 and TRBJ1-3; D is unclear. The CDR3 loop spans 17 amino acids. V was shortened by 5 bases and J by 0 bases, with 17 bases between the two germline ends. CDR1 is SEHNR, CDR2 FQNEAQ, per germline (reference sequence). The CDR3 coding sequence is TGTGCCAGCAGCCCCCGGACCAGCGAGCTCTCTGGAAACACCATATATTTT. Protein sequence: CASSPRTSELSGNTIYF.

The V call is TRBV7-9, the J call TRBJ2-7, with D hard to call. Germline V gene lookup returns CDR1 SEHNR and CDR2 FQNEAQ (reference sequence). V gave up 5 bases and J gave up 4 bases, with 15 bases separating them. This CDR3 contains 14 residues. CDR3 in DNA: TGTGCCAGCAGCCCACTAAGCCCGGGTTACGAGCAGTACTTC. This sequence encodes CASSPLSPGYEQYF.

The chain links TRBV19 to TRBJ1-5; 8 nucleotides align to TRBD1. From germline, CDR1 is LNHDA and CDR2 SQIVND (reference sequence). CDR3 length: 19 residues. The ends lost 2 bases at V and 0 bases at J; junction bases unmatched: 12. The CDR3 protein is CASSISQRQGRISNQPQHF. The CDR3 DNA reads as TGTGCCAGTAGTATAAGTCAGAGACAGGGGAGGATTAGCAATCAGCCCCAGCATTTT. The whole variable domain, filled in from reference TRBV19 and TRBJ1-5, reads DGGITQSPKYLFRKEGQNVTLSCEQNLNHDAMYWYRQDPGQGLRLIYYSQIVNDFQKGDIAEGYSVSREKKESFPLTVTSAQKNPTAFYLCASSISQRQGRISNQPQHFGDGTRLSIL.

This clone was observed once. V and J are TRBV5-4 and TRBJ2-6; 9 positions match TRBD2. Germline loops: CDR1 SGHNT, CDR2 YYREEE (reference sequence). The J segment lost 11 bases and the V segment lost 0 bases, leaving 18 bases of the junction unmatched. The CDR3 extends over 19 amino acids. CDR3 in DNA: TGTGCCAGCAGCTTGGGCCCGATAGTTGGTAGCGGGAGTACCGACGTCCTGACTTTC. Translation: CASSLGPIVGSGSTDVLTF.

The rearrangement links TRBV9 to TRBJ1-1, with 9 bases fitting TRBD1. CDR3 length: 16 residues. Germline V gene lookup returns CDR1 SGDLS and CDR2 YYNGEE. V lost 3 bases to trimming and J lost 2 bases; unmatched junction nucleotides: 8. DNA of the CDR3: TGTGCCAGCAGCGGAAGAAGGACAGGGGACAACACTGAAGCTTTCTTT. Residues: CASSGRRTGDNTEAFF.

The rearrangement links TRBV11-2 to TRBJ2-7; D not resolved. V lost 1 base and J 2 bases, leaving 9 bases between the germline ends. In germline, CDR1 is SGHAT, CDR2 FQNNGV. This CDR3 is 14 amino acids long. CDR3 in amino acids: CASSLGAGTYEQYF. CDR3 DNA sequence: TGTGCCAGCAGCTTAGGGGCAGGAACCTACGAGCAGTACTTC. Supplemented by reference TRBV11-2 and TRBJ2-7, the full variable domain reads EAGVAQSPRYKIIEKRQSVAFWCNPISGHATLYWYQQILGQGPKLLIQFQNNGVVDDSQLPKDRFSAERLKGVDSTLKIQPAKLEDSAVYLCASSLGAGTYEQYFGPGTRLTVT.

V and J are TRBV11-2 and TRBJ2-1, with D tentatively TRBD2 (6 bases). Trimming shortened V by 5 bases and J by 0 bases, and 11 bases separated the two germline ends. Germline CDR1 reads SGHAT; CDR2 reads FQNNGV. The CDR3 sequence is 15 residues long. In nucleotides, the CDR3 is TGTGCCAGCAGCCGGGACGGGAGCTCCTACAATGAGCAGTTCTTC. It encodes CASSRDGSSYNEQFF. Based on the CDR3 plus reference TRBV11-2 and TRBJ2-1, the full variable domain is EAGVAQSPRYKIIEKRQSVAFWCNPISGHATLYWYQQILGQGPKLLIQFQNNGVVDDSQLPKDRFSAERLKGVDSTLKIQPAKLEDSAVYLCASSRDGSSYNEQFFGPGTRLTVL.

The chain combines TRBV29-1 with TRBJ2-1; 10 bases agree with TRBD2. The ends lost 0 bases at V and 10 bases at J; junction bases unmatched: 12. Germline V gene lookup returns CDR1 SQVTM and CDR2 ANQGSEA. CDR3 length: 16 residues. The CDR3 sequence: CSVEDTLLAGAREQFF. In DNA, the CDR3 is TGCAGCGTTGAAGATACCCTCCTAGCGGGAGCGCGGGAGCAGTTCTTC.

The chain is built from TRBV27 and TRBJ2-7, with D unclear. Per the germline V gene, CDR1 is MNHEY and CDR2 is SMNVEV (reference sequence). CDR3 length: 11 amino acids. The germline V and J ends were trimmed by 5 bases and 7 bases, with 9 bases remaining between them. The CDR3 DNA reads as TGTGCCAGCAGTGCAGGATGGGAGCAGTACTTC. Translating gives CASSAGWEQYF.

This rearrangement joins TRBV7-9 to TRBJ1-1; no definite D call. Germline CDR1 is SEHNR and CDR2 is FQNEAQ (reference sequence). V was cut by 2 bases and J by 0 bases, with 7 bases left in between. The CDR3 covers 14 residues. For the CDR3, the DNA is TGTGCCAGCAGCTTAAACACCCTGAACACTGAAGCTTTCTTT. It translates to CASSLNTLNTEAFF.